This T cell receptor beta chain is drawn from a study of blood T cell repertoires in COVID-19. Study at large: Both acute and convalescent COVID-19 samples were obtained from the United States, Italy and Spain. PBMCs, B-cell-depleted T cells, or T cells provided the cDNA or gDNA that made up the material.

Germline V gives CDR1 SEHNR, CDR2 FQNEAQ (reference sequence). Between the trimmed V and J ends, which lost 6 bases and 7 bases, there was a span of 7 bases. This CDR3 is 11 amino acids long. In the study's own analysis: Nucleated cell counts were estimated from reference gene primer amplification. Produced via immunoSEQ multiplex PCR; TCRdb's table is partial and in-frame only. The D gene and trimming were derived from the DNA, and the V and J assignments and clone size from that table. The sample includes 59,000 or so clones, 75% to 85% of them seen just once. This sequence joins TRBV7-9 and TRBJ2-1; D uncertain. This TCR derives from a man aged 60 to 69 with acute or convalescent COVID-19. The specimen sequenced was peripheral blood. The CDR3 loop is CASSLKNEQFF. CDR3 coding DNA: TGTGCCAGCAGTCTAAAGAATGAGCAGTTCTTC.